Listed here are 17 T cell receptor beta chains from one sample, sequenced in a study of cytomegalovirus exposure and HLA in healthy donors. 60 Vbeta and 13 Jbeta primers were used in PCR. Sequencing used immunoSEQ multiplex PCR; TCRdb keeps in-frame clones, though not all of them. The sample includes roughly 180,000 clones, 85% seen only once; the top ten take 1%. The specimen was PBMCs. Receptors originate from a boy between 2 and 10 years old in good health and CMV-seronegative.

The chain employs TRBV19 and TRBJ2-1, with unresolved D. Trimming left V 10 bases short and J 1 base short, with 5 bases between. The germline V gene encodes CDR1 LNHDA and CDR2 SQIVND (reference sequence). The CDR3 runs to 11 residues. The CDR3 reads CATTSYNEQFF. The CDR3 DNA reads TGTGCCACCACTTCCTACAATGAGCAGTTCTTC.

J is TRBJ2-7 and V is TRBV30, with 9 bases lining up with TRBD1. Unmatched junction bases numbered 9, after V lost 0 bases and J lost 9 bases. The germline V gene encodes CDR1 GTSNPN and CDR2 SVGIG (reference sequence). CDR3 length equals 14 residues. The CDR3 loop reads CAWSVPGDRVSQYF. For the CDR3, the DNA is TGTGCCTGGAGTGTACCCGGGGACAGGGTTTCGCAGTACTTC.

J is TRBJ1-6 and V is TRBV6-5; 9 bases line up with TRBD1. V lost 1 base and J lost 6; bases outside the gene matches: 4. Germline CDR1 is MNHEY and CDR2 is SVGAGI. The CDR3 length is 16 residues. The CDR3 region is CASSYWMDRGNSPLHF. The CDR3 region has the DNA TGTGCCAGCAGTTACTGGATGGACAGGGGTAATTCACCCCTCCACTTT.

This clone has more than one count but fewer than ten. V usage is TRBV27 and J usage is TRBJ2-7; D is unresolved. Germline V gene data show CDR1 as MNHEY and CDR2 as SMNVEV (reference sequence). Trimming cost V 1 base and J 5 bases, with 15 bases left between them. This CDR3 region has 15 residues. CDR3 region: CASSLWPPTQHEQYF. CDR3 DNA: TGTGCCAGCAGTTTATGGCCGCCCACCCAACACGAGCAGTACTTC.

The CDR3 region is CATSPRWAGANEKLFF. CDR3 DNA: TGTGCCACCAGCCCAAGATGGGCAGGGGCTAATGAAAAACTGTTTTTT. The V and J genes are TRBV15 and TRBJ1-4, with D perhaps matching TRBD1 (6 bases). This CDR3 region has 16 residues. The V gene lost 5 bases and the J gene lost 3 bases, with 16 bases spanning the gap. The germline gives CDR1 LNHNV, CDR2 YYDKDF (reference sequence).

The chain recombines TRBV19 with TRBJ1-2; TRBD1 matches 9 bases. The germline CDR1 and CDR2 sequences are LNHDA and SQIVND (reference sequence). The CDR3 totals 15 residues. After removal of 6 bases from V and 4 bases from J, the junction contained 9 bases not matched to a gene. CDR3 DNA: TGTGCCAGTAGCCGCCTCGGGACAGGGTTCTATGGCTACACCTTC. Translated, it gives CASSRLGTGFYGYTF.

The chain links TRBV25-1 to TRBJ2-3; D is unclear. This CDR3 contains 14 residues. Germline loops: CDR1 MGHDK, CDR2 SYGVNS. Trimming stripped 5 bases from V and 1 base from J, with 10 bases between. Written as DNA, the CDR3 is TGTGCCAGCAGTAGAGGCGCCGGCACAGATACGCAGTATTTT. Amino acids: CASSRGAGTDTQYF.

The V and J genes are TRBV28 and TRBJ2-5; D is uncertain. This CDR3 region has 13 residues. Germline CDR1 is MDHEN and CDR2 is SYDVKM. V lost 2 bases and J lost 0, with 4 bases in between. Here the CDR3 reads CASSLDNQETQYF. CDR3 DNA: TGTGCCAGCAGTTTAGACAACCAAGAGACCCAGTACTTC.

The V call is TRBV2, the J call TRBJ2-5; TRBD1 matches 8 bases. Trimming took 5 bases from V and 7 from J; bases not matched to a gene: 6. CDR1 SNHLY and CDR2 FYNNEI come from the germline V gene. CDR3 length equals 13 residues. The CDR3, as DNA: TGTGCCAGCAGTTTGGACAGGGTGGGGACCCAGTACTTC. This sequence encodes CASSLDRVGTQYF. Together with reference TRBV2 and TRBJ2-5, the CDR3 gives the full variable domain: EPEVTQTPSHQVTQMGQEVILRCVPISNHLYFYWYRQILGQKVEFLVSFYNNEISEKSEIFDDQFSVERPDGSNFTLKIRSTKLEDSAMYFCASSLDRVGTQYFGPGTRLLVL.

This chain connects TRBV29-1 to TRBJ2-1; tentative D call: TRBD2 (6 bases). V was pared by 3 bases and J by 4 bases, with 19 bases between. The germline CDR1 and CDR2 sequences are SQVTM and ANQGSEA. The length of the CDR3 is 16 residues. This CDR3 is CSVEGGWGSLYNEQFF. The CDR3 nucleotides read TGCAGCGTTGAGGGAGGATGGGGGTCCCTATACAATGAGCAGTTCTTC.

V is TRBV11-2 and J is TRBJ1-6; perhaps TRBD1 as D (6 bases). Trimming took off 2 bases at V and 14 bases at J, with 19 bases between the two ends. The CDR3 sequence is 15 residues long. CDR1 SGHAT and CDR2 FQNNGV come from the germline V gene. The CDR3 reads CASSLSQGHESSLHF. CDR3 nucleotides: TGTGCCAGCAGCTTATCTCAGGGACACGAGAGTTCCCTCCACTTT.

This clone has only a few counts. The J gene is TRBJ1-5, the V gene TRBV10-3; D uncertain. Looked up from germline, CDR1 is ENHRY and CDR2 is SYGVKD. CDR3 length equals 14 residues. V was clipped by 3 bases and J by 0 bases, with 6 bases between them. The CDR3 sequence: CAISERYSNQPQHF. The CDR3 DNA is TGTGCCATCAGTGAACGCTATAGCAATCAGCCCCAGCATTTT.

The rearrangement links TRBV11-3 to TRBJ2-1; 11 bases match TRBD2. This CDR3 is built from 16 residues. Germline V gene data show CDR1 as SGHNT and CDR2 as YENEEA. The junction had 6 bases not matched to a gene; V was cut back by 1 base and J by 7 bases. The CDR3 region has the DNA TGTGCCAGCAGCTTAGGATTAGCGGGAGGGGGAAATGAGCAGTTCTTC. This translates into CASSLGLAGGGNEQFF.

Concerning this clone itself: One end of the junction is discordant with germline, which a read error may explain. The rearrangement joins TRBV7-9 to TRBJ1-3, with 10 bases lining up with TRBD1. This CDR3 has 19 residues. CDR1 and CDR2 (germline): SEHNR, FQNEAQ (reference sequence). CDR3 sequence: CSSSSSRDRGPSSGNTIYF. DNA for the CDR3: TGTTCCAGCAGCTCGTCCCGGGACAGGGGACCGAGCTCTGGAAACACCATATATTTT.

This clone was recorded a few times. The chain is built from TRBV18 and TRBJ1-2, with 10 bases fitting TRBD1. The CDR3 is 14 amino acids. Germline V CDR1 and CDR2: KGHSH, LQKENI. V gave up 2 bases and J gave up 8 bases; unmatched junction bases: 5. In DNA, the CDR3 is TGTGCCAGCTCACCAGGTAGACAGGGGGCCGGCTACACCTTC. Translating it yields CASSPGRQGAGYTF.

The chain employs TRBV7-2 and TRBJ2-7; D unclear. Trimming removed 0 bases at V and 4 bases at J, with 13 bases between. The CDR3 has 15 amino acids. Looked up from germline, CDR1 is SGHTA and CDR2 is FQGNSA. The CDR3: CASSLAPSTGYEQYF. In nucleotides, the CDR3 is TGTGCCAGCAGCTTAGCCCCTTCTACCGGGTACGAGCAGTACTTC.

V and J are TRBV28 and TRBJ2-1; TRBD2 agrees at 15 bases. The V gene end was trimmed by 6 bases and the J gene end by 4 bases; junction bases not matched to a gene: 4. Germline CDR1 reads MDHEN; CDR2 reads SYDVKM. This CDR3 has 16 residues. CDR3 in DNA: TGTGCCAGCAGGTCGGGACTAGCGGGAGGATACAATGAGCAGTTCTTC. Residues: CASRSGLAGGYNEQFF. The variable domain in full, with the rest retrieved from reference TRBV28 and TRBJ2-1, is DVKVTQSSRYLVKRTGEKVFLECVQDMDHENMFWYRQDPGLGLRLIYFSYDVKMKEKGDIPEGYSVSREKKERFSLILESASTNQTSMYLCASRSGLAGGYNEQFFGPGTRLTVL.